Listed below are T cell receptor beta chains from one sample, sequenced in a study of T cell responses to AZD1222 COVID-19 vaccine. The table came from immunoSEQ multiplex PCR; TCRdb's copy has only in-frame clones and leaves some out. The top ten clones hold about 2.9% of a sample with tens of thousands of clones, 90% of them seen once. This specimen was peripheral blood, taken on day 0 of AZD1222 vaccination. These receptor sequences come from an adult in good health. The CDR3 runs from the conserved cysteine through the conserved F or W. A D gene is named only where the DNA matches it firmly. Clone sizes are given selectively: once, few, many, or a class where the clone is expanded.

J gene,clone size,V gene,D gene,CDR3 DNA,CDR3 protein
TRBJ1-4,.,TRBV19,.,TGTGCCAGTAGTACCCACAGGGATAATGAAAAACTGTTTTTT,CASSTHRDNEKLFF
TRBJ1-1,.,TRBV7-8,.,TGTGCCAGCAGCTTTCAGGAAAACACTGAAGCTTTCTTT,CASSFQENTEAFF
TRBJ1-2,.,TRBV3-1/TRBV3-2,TRBD1,TGTGCCAGCAGCCATGTCGACAGGGACCTTTCCTACACCTTC,CASSHVDRDLSYTF
TRBJ2-2,.,TRBV5-1,TRBD1,TGCGCCAGCAGCTTGGCCTTCCAGGGGGCGCGAGGGGAGCTGTTTTTT,CASSLAFQGARGELFF
TRBJ1-1,.,TRBV28,.,TGTGCCAGCAGTTGGGGGTTTGAAGCTTTCTTT,CASSWGFEAFF
TRBJ1-1,.,TRBV19,.,TGTGCCAGTAGTTTACCGGGACGGGCGGCTTTCTTT,CASSLPGRAAFF
TRBJ1-1,.,TRBV5-4,TRBD1,TGTGCCAGCACCTTAACAGGGGGGGTAACTGAAGCTTTCTTT,CASTLTGGVTEAFF
TRBJ2-5,once,TRBV2,.,TGTGCCAGCAGTGAACTCGTAGGAGATGAGACCCAGTACTTC,CASSELVGDETQYF
TRBJ2-1,.,TRBV5-3,TRBD2,TGTGCCAGAAGCTGCACTAGCGGGAGTAGGAATGAGCAGTTCTTC,CARSCTSGSRNEQFF
TRBJ2-7,.,TRBV19,.,TGTGCCAGTAGTATACAAGTGCCGTCCTACGAGCAGTACTTC,CASSIQVPSYEQYF